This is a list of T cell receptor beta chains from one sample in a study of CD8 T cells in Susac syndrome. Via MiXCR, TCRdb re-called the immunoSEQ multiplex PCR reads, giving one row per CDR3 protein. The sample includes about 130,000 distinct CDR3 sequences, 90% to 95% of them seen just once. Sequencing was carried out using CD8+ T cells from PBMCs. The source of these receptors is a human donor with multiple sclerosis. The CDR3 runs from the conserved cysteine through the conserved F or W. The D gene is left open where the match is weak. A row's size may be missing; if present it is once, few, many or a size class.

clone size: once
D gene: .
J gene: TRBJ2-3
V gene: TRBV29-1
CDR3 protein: CSVEDRGTTDTQYF
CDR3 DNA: TGCAGCGTTGAAGACAGGGGCACCACAGATACGCAGTATTTT

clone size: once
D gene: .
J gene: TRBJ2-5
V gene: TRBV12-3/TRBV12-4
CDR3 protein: CASSLAGMGDETQYF
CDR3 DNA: TGTGCCAGCAGTTTAGCAGGCATGGGGGATGAGACCCAGTACTTC

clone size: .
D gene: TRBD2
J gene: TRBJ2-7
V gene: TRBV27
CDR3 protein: CASSLRGGRAVYEQYF
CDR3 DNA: TGTGCCAGCAGTTTAAGAGGCGGGAGGGCCGTATACGAGCAGTACTTC

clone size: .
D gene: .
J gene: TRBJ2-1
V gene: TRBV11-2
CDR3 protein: CASSLGARDEQFF
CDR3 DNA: TGTGCCAGCAGCTTAGGAGCGAGGGATGAGCAGTTCTTC

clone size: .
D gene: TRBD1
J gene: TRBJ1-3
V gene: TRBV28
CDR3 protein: CASSLAGTGGNTIYF
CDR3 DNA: TGTGCCAGCAGTCTTGCCGGGACAGGGGGGAACACCATATATTTT

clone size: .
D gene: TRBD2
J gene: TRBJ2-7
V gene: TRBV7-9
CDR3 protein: CASSRPAGAANEQYF
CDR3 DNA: TGTGCCAGCAGCCGCCCAGCGGGAGCTGCCAACGAGCAGTACTTC

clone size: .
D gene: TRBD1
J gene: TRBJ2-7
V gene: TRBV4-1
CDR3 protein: CASSQEIRQGSEQYF
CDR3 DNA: TGCGCCAGCAGCCAAGAAATCCGACAGGGGAGCGAGCAGTACTTC

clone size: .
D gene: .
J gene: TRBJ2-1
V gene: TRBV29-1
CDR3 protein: CSVGAGENEQFF
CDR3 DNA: TGCAGCGTTGGGGCAGGGGAAAATGAGCAGTTCTTC

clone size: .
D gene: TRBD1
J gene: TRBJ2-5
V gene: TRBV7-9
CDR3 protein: CASSPTGKETQYF
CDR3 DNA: TGTGCCAGCAGCCCGACAGGGAAGGAGACCCAGTACTTC

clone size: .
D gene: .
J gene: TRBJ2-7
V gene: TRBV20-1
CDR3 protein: CSAVTGLQYF
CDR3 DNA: TGCAGTGCGGTAACAGGGCTGCAGTACTTC

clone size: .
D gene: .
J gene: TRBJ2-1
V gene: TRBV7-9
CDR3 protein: CASSLSERNEQFF
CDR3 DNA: TGTGCCAGCAGCTTAAGTGAGCGCAACGAGCAGTTCTTC

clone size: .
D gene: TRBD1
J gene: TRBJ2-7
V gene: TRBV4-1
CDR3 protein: CASTGTGGYEQYF
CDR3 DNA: TGCGCCAGCACCGGGACAGGGGGCTACGAGCAGTACTTC

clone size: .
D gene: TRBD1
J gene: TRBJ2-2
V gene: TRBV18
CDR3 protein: CASSPPDRTNTGELFF
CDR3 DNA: TGTGCCAGCTCACCGCCGGACAGGACGAACACCGGGGAGCTGTTTTTT

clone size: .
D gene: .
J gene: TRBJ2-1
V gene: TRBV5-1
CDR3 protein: CASSLSWGNEQFF
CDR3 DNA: TGCGCCAGCAGCTTAAGTTGGGGCAATGAGCAGTTCTTC

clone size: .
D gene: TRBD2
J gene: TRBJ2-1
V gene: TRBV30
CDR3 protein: CAWSVGLAGYNEQFF
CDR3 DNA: TGTGCCTGGAGTGTAGGACTAGCGGGTTACAATGAGCAGTTCTTC

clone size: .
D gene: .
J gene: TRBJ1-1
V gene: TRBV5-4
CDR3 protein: CASSFVPTDEAFF
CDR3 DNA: TGTGCCAGCAGCTTCGTCCCGACCGACGAAGCTTTCTTT

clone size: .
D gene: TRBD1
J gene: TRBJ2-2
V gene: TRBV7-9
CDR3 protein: CASSSVDRGDTGELFF
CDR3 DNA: TGTGCCAGCAGCTCTGTGGACAGGGGGGACACCGGGGAGCTGTTTTTT

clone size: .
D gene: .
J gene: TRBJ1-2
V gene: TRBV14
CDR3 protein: CASSQAPVSGDGYTF
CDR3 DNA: TGTGCCAGCAGCCAAGCCCCGGTTTCGGGTGATGGCTACACCTTC

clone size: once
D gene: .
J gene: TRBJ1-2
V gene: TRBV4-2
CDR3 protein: CASSNAPDYGYTF
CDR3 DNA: TGTGCCAGCAGCAATGCCCCAGATTATGGCTACACCTTC

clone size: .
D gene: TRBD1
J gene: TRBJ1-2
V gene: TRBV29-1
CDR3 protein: CSANSGTGGPYGYTF
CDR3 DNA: TGCAGCGCAAATTCCGGGACAGGGGGGCCCTATGGCTACACCTTC

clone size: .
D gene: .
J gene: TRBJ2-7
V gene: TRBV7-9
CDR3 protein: CASSKTGRSYEQYF
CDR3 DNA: TGTGCCAGCAGCAAAACCGGCCGTTCCTACGAGCAGTACTTC

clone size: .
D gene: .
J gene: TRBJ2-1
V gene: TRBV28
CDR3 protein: CASSYLRAEEQFF
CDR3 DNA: TGTGCCAGCAGTTATCTGAGGGCTGAAGAGCAGTTCTTC

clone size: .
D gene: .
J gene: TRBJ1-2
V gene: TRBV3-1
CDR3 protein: CASSQVNDIRPYGYTF
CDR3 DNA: TGTGCCAGCAGCCAAGTTAACGACATCCGCCCCTATGGCTACACCTTC

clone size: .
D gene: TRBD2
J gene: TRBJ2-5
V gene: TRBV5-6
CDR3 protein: CASSLRLAGGPVAQYF
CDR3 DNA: TGTGCCAGCAGCTTGAGGCTAGCGGGAGGGCCGGTGGCCCAGTACTTC

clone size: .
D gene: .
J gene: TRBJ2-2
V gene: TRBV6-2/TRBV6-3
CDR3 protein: CASRSPGFNTGELFF
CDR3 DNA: TGTGCCAGCAGATCCCCGGGATTCAACACCGGGGAGCTGTTTTTT

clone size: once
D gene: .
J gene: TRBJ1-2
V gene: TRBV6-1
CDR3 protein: CASRRYLWGEGYYGYTF
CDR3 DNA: TGTGCCAGCAGACGTTATCTCTGGGGGGAGGGCTACTATGGCTACACCTTC

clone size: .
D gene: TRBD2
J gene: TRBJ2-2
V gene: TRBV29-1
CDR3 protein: CSVEDGIAGGPTGELFF
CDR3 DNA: TGCAGCGTTGAAGATGGGATAGCGGGAGGGCCCACCGGGGAGCTGTTTTTT

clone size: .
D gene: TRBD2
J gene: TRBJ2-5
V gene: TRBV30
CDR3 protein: CAWMPGLAGLGGETQYF
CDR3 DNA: TGTGCCTGGATGCCGGGACTAGCGGGATTGGGTGGAGAGACCCAGTACTTC

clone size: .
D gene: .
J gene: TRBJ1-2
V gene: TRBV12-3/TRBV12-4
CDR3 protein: CASSPLDRQPSDYGYTF
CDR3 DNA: TGTGCCAGCAGCCCACTCGATCGTCAGCCTTCCGACTATGGCTACACCTTC

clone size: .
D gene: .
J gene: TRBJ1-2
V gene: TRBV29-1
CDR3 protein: CSVATGGGGYTF
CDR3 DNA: TGCAGCGTTGCCACTGGGGGGGGTGGCTACACCTTC

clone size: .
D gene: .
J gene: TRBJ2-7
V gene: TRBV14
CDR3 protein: CASSQVGRPLDEQYF
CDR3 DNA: TGTGCCAGCAGCCAAGTTGGGAGGCCCCTTGACGAGCAGTACTTC

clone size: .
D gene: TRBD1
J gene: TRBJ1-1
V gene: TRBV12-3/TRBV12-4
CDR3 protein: CASRGQTINTEAFF
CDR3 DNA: TGTGCCAGCAGGGGACAGACCATAAACACTGAAGCTTTCTTT

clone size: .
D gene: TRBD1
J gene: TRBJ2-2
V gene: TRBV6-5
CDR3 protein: CASSYSVDRVWSGELFF
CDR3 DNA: TGTGCCAGCAGTTACTCGGTAGACAGGGTATGGTCCGGGGAGCTGTTTTTT

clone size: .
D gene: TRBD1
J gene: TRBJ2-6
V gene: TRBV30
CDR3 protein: CASSDGTGDSGANVLTF
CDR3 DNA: TGTGCCTCCTCCGATGGGACAGGTGACTCTGGGGCCAACGTCCTGACTTTC

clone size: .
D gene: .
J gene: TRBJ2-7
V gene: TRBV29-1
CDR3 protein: CSVATGSYEQCF
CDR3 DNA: .

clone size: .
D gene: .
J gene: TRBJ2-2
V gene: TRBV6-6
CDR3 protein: CASGEERGNTGELFF
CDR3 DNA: TGTGCCAGCGGAGAGGAACGGGGTAACACCGGGGAGCTGTTTTTT

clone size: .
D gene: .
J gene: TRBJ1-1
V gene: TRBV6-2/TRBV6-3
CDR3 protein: CASRNPMSGNPEAFF
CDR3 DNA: TGTGCCAGCAGAAACCCTATGTCTGGGAACCCTGAAGCTTTCTTT

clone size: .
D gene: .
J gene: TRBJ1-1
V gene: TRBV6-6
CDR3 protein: CASSYDSYTEAFF
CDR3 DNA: TGTGCCAGCAGTTATGACAGCTACACTGAAGCTTTCTTT

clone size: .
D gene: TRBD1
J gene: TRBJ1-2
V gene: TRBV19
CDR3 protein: CASSTQGASDGYTF
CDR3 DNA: TGTGCCAGTAGTACACAGGGGGCGTCGGACGGCTACACCTTC

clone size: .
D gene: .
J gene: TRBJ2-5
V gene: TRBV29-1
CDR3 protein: CSVEGWGRWEETQYF
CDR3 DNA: TGCAGCGTGGAGGGCTGGGGGAGGTGGGAAGAGACCCAGTACTTC

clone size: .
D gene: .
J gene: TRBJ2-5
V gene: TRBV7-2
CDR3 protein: CASSLELQGTKETQYF
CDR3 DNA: TGTGCCAGCAGCTTAGAGTTGCAGGGCACCAAAGAGACCCAGTACTTC

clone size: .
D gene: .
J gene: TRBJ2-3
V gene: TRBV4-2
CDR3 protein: CASSQSGRSPQYF
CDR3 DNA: TGTGCCAGCAGCCAGTCGGGACGTAGCCCGCAGTATTTT

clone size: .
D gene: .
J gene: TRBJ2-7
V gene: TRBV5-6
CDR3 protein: CASSSERDKRPYEQYF
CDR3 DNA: TGTGCCAGCAGCTCGGAACGGGACAAGCGACCCTACGAGCAGTACTTC

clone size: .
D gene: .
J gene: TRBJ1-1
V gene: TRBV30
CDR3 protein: CAWSDTEAFF
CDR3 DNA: TGTGCCTGGAGTGACACTGAAGCTTTCTTT

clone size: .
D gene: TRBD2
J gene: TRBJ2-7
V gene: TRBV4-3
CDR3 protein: CASSQGSGTKAYEQYF
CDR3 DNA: TGCGCCAGCAGCCAAGGATCCGGGACTAAGGCCTACGAGCAGTACTTC

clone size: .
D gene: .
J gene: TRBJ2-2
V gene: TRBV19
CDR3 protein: CASSILFSSDTGELFF
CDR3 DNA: TGTGCCAGTAGTATTTTATTTAGCTCGGACACCGGGGAGCTGTTTTTT

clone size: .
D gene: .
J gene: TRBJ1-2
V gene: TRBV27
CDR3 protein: CARLGRSGYTF
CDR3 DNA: TGTGCCAGACTCGGGAGGAGCGGCTACACCTTC

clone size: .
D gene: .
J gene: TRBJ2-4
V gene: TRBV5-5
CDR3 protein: CASSADSYRIQYF
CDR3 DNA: TGTGCCAGCAGCGCGGACAGCTATCGCATTCAGTACTTC

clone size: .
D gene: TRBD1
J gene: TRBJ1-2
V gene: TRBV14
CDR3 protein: CASSLQGAHGYTF
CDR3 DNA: TGTGCCAGCAGCCTTCAGGGGGCCCATGGCTACACCTTC

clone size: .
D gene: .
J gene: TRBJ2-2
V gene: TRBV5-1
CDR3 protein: CASRSGGGELFF
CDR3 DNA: TGCGCCAGCAGGTCAGGAGGCGGGGAGCTGTTTTTT